The entry below gives a single T cell receptor beta chain sequence along with its context. The sample comes from a study of blood T cell repertoires in COVID-19. The method was immunoSEQ multiplex PCR; TCRdb's version includes in-frame clones alone and lacks a portion of them. Among approximately 190,000 clones listed, 70% to 90% were seen once. Trimming pared 3 bases from V and 4 bases from J, leaving 9 bases between. Germline CDR1 and CDR2: SNHLY and FYNNEI. The CDR3 loop spans 13 amino acids. This rearrangement joins TRBV2 to TRBJ1-1; D remains ambiguous. The TCR originated in a man aged 40-49 years with active or convalescent COVID-19. Sequenced material: peripheral blood. In DNA, the CDR3 is TGTGCCAGCAGTGATTCTGTATCCACTGAAGCTTTCTTT. This codes for CASSDSVSTEAFF.